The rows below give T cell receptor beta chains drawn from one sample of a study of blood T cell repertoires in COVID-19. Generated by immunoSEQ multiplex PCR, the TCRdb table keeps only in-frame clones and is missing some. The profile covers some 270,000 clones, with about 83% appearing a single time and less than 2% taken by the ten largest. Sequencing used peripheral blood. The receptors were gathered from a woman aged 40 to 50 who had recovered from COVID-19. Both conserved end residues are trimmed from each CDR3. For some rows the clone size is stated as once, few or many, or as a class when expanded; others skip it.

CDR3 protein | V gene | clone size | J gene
ASSAPVGRNGNTIY | TRBV28 | . | TRBJ1-3
ASSGRGGMNTEAF | TRBV9 | medium-sized | TRBJ1-1
ASSPGQILNEKLF | TRBV5-1 | . | TRBJ1-4
ASLTGRNTIY | TRBV28 | . | TRBJ1-3
ASSTGSRRTEAF | TRBV6-5 | . | TRBJ1-1
ACTSGLLPYEQY | TRBV30 | . | TRBJ2-7
ASSLVRGSYEQY | TRBV5-8 | . | TRBJ2-7
ASTRTATNEKLF | TRBV28 | few | TRBJ1-4
ASSFLGGETQY | TRBV7-2 | . | TRBJ2-5
SVRSGRYGYT | TRBV29-1 | . | TRBJ1-2
ASSLPGVFYGYT | TRBV13 | . | TRBJ1-2
ASSLTGFLSEKLF | TRBV5-5 | few | TRBJ1-4
ASSLVDQPQH | TRBV7-9 | . | TRBJ1-5
ASLQAGAARGNEQF | TRBV28 | . | TRBJ2-1
ASSLTGPLEQF | TRBV12-3/TRBV12-4 | . | TRBJ2-1
ASSLGTSGDEQY | TRBV5-1 | . | TRBJ2-7
ASSQVDRVENTIY | TRBV4-2 | . | TRBJ1-3
ASSYTGGGYGYT | TRBV5-1 | few | TRBJ1-2
ASSLGRGYYEQY | TRBV11-3 | . | TRBJ2-7
ASSSGTGIGGYT | TRBV5-6 | once | TRBJ1-2
ASSYYSGTGYGYT | TRBV6-5 | few | TRBJ1-2
ASSRLDGTEAF | TRBV28 | . | TRBJ1-1
ASSLRQGRPYEQY | TRBV3-1/TRBV3-2 | . | TRBJ2-7
ASSYGQLRYGYT | TRBV7-2 | . | TRBJ1-2
ASSLVLAGGTDTQY | TRBV5-4 | . | TRBJ2-3
AISQTNQPQH | TRBV10-3 | . | TRBJ1-5
ASSELSVYGNTIY | TRBV6-1 | . | TRBJ1-3
ASSLGPKNIQY | TRBV5-5 | once | TRBJ2-4
ASSQLGESVETQY | TRBV11-2 | . | TRBJ2-5
ASSQDGGTGGYEQY | TRBV4-1 | . | TRBJ2-7
ASSLARGRETQY | TRBV7-9 | once | TRBJ2-5
ASSRSGTGNEKLF | TRBV27 | . | TRBJ1-4
ASSFGQGDEDEQF | TRBV7-9 | many | TRBJ2-1
ASSMRQVGIYEQY | TRBV19 | . | TRBJ2-7
ASSEGTGGTDTQY | TRBV6-4 | . | TRBJ2-3
ATSDQGATQPQH | TRBV24-1 | . | TRBJ1-5
ASSQDLLLGSSGNTIY | TRBV4-2 | . | TRBJ1-3
ASSIGLAASGELF | TRBV19 | . | TRBJ2-2
ASSLVSGAHTIY | TRBV11-2 | once | TRBJ1-3
AWSVLSEQY | TRBV30 | few | TRBJ2-7
ASSQELEYEQY | TRBV4-1 | once | TRBJ2-7
ASSQQGAHEKLF | TRBV28 | . | TRBJ1-4
ASSLYGLSYNEQF | TRBV28 | . | TRBJ2-1
ASSLGEAGGTDTQY | TRBV7-9 | . | TRBJ2-3
ATSDLDRPQH | TRBV24-1 | . | TRBJ1-5
ASSLARTGSPTNEKLF | TRBV7-9 | . | TRBJ1-4
ASRDRGSEQY | TRBV2 | . | TRBJ2-7
ASSPTYNEQF | TRBV7-9 | . | TRBJ2-1
ASSGLVAGSEQY | TRBV5-1 | . | TRBJ2-7